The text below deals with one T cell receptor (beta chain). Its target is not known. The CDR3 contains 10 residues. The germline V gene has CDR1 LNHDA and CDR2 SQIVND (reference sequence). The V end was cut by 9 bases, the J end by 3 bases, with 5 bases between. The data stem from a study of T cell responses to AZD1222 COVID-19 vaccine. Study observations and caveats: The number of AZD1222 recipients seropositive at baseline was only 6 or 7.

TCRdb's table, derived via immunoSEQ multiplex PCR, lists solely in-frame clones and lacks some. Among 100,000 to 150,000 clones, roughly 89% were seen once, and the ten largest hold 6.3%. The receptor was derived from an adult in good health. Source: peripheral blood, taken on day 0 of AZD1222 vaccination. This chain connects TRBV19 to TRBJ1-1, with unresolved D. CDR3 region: CASRDTEAFF. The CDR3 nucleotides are TGTGCCAGCCGGGACACTGAAGCTTTCTTT.